A single sample gave rise to the 20 T cell receptor beta chains below, sequenced in a study of control samples from healthy donors and cancer patients. Sequencing was performed with immunoSEQ multiplex PCR; in TCRdb, only in-frame clones are kept and a portion is missing. Here the sample spans about 120,000 clones, roughly 90% being singletons. The specimen was blood. The receptor source for this set is a man aged 18 to 29 in good health.

The V call is TRBV3-1 (or the pseudogene TRBV3-2), the J call TRBJ2-5; tentatively, D is TRBD1 or TRBD2 (6 bases each). V dropped 2 bases and J dropped 1 base, with 8 bases sitting between them. CDR3 length: 14 amino acids. Germline V gene lookup returns CDR1 LGHDT and CDR2 YNNKEL (reference sequence). CDR3 DNA sequence: TGTGCCAGCAGCCAAAGGGGGGCCCAAGAGACCCAGTACTTC. Translated: CASSQRGAQETQYF.

The genes are TRBV20-1 and TRBJ2-7; D is undetermined. V dropped 3 bases and J dropped 4 bases, with 13 bases sitting between them. Germline lookup yields CDR1 DFQATT and CDR2 SNEGSKA (reference sequence). The CDR3 is made up of 13 amino acids. This CDR3 reads CSASPDFGYEQYF. DNA for the CDR3: TGCAGTGCTAGTCCAGATTTCGGTTACGAGCAGTACTTC.

This sequence joins TRBV7-3 and TRBJ2-3, with 9 nucleotides matching TRBD2. Trimming cost V 3 bases and J 3 bases; bases outside gene matches: 1. CDR3 length: 14 residues. CDR1 is SGHTA, CDR2 FQGTGA, per germline. CDR3 loop: CASSFSGGTDTQYF. The CDR3 DNA sequence: TGTGCCAGCAGCTTTAGCGGGGGAACAGATACGCAGTATTTT.

The chain uses TRBV6-6 and TRBJ2-3, with no clear D. The CDR3 has 14 residues. Trimming shortened V by 4 bases and J by 2 bases, and 10 bases separated the two germline ends. The germline V gene encodes CDR1 MNHNY and CDR2 SVGAGI (reference sequence). CDR3 nucleotide sequence: TGTGCCAGCAGTTTAACTATAAACACAGATACGCAGTATTTT. Protein sequence: CASSLTINTDTQYF.

This clone was seen once. The gene calls are TRBV5-4 and TRBJ2-3, with D possibly called TRBD1 or TRBD2 (5 bases each). The CDR3 consists of 15 residues. V was clipped by 4 bases and J by 0 bases, with 12 bases between them. The germline V gene has CDR1 SGHNT and CDR2 YYREEE (reference sequence). CDR3 in amino acids: CASSRGGTSTDTQYF. The DNA for the CDR3 is TGTGCCAGCAGCCGGGGCGGAACTAGCACAGATACGCAGTATTTT.

The chain combines TRBV13 with TRBJ2-2; possibly TRBD1 for D (6 bases). This CDR3 is built from 20 residues. The V gene lost 5 bases and the J gene lost 4 bases, with 29 bases spanning the gap. CDR1 is PRHDT, CDR2 FYEKMQ, per germline (reference sequence). In nucleotides, the CDR3 is TGTGCCAGCAGCGCCCGGCCGTTCTCGACAGGCCCTTCGGGCACCGGGGAGCTGTTTTTT. This encodes CASSARPFSTGPSGTGELFF.

This chain uses TRBV19 with TRBJ1-2, with a possible D match to TRBD1 (6 bases). CDR1 is LNHDA, CDR2 SQIVND, per germline (reference sequence). The CDR3 extends over 14 amino acids. V lost 3 bases, J lost 7 bases, and 15 bases lay in between. CDR3 nucleotide sequence: TGTGCCAGTAGTATTGAGCGGACAGCGTCTGGCTACACCTTC. It encodes CASSIERTASGYTF.

The genes are TRBV6-5 and TRBJ2-7; D not resolved. The V gene's germline CDR1 is MNHEY and CDR2 SVGAGI. V lost 6 bases, J lost 6 bases, and 15 bases lay in between. This CDR3 has 13 amino acids. CDR3 sequence: CASSRAPDGEQYF. The CDR3 DNA reads as TGTGCCAGCAGCCGGGCCCCGGACGGCGAGCAGTACTTC.

The CDR3 DNA follows: TGTGCCAGCAGCTCCGGGACGGACGGCTACAATGAGCAGTTCTTC. Residues: CASSSGTDGYNEQFF. V and J are TRBV7-9 and TRBJ2-1; either TRBD1 or TRBD2 may fit D (5 bases each). V lost 4 bases to trimming and J lost 3 bases, with 13 bases between them. Germline CDR1 reads SEHNR; CDR2 reads FQNEAQ (reference sequence). CDR3 length: 15 residues. The full variable domain, in which reference TRBV7-9 and TRBJ2-1 provide the parts outside the CDR3, is DTGVSQNPRHKITKRGQNVTFRCDPISEHNRLYWYRQTLGQGPEFLTYFQNEAQLEKSRLLSDRFSAERPKGSFSTLEIQRTEQGDSAMYLCASSSGTDGYNEQFFGPGTRLTVL.

The chain uses TRBV10-3 and TRBJ2-2, with D uncertain. Germline V gene sequence: CDR1 ENHRY, CDR2 SYGVKD. This CDR3 has 17 amino acids. The V and J ends lost 0 bases and 0 bases respectively, with 11 bases between them. The CDR3 here is CAISESISTANTGELFF. The DNA of the CDR3 is TGTGCCATCAGTGAGTCGATATCAACGGCGAACACCGGGGAGCTGTTTTTT.

CDR3 sequence: CASTAGTANYGYTF. The CDR3 DNA reads TGTGCCAGCACCGCGGGGACGGCTAACTATGGCTACACCTTC. This chain connects TRBV2 to TRBJ1-2; possible D gene TRBD1, 5 bases. The CDR3 consists of 14 residues. Trimming shortened V by 7 bases and J by 0 bases, and 12 bases separated the two germline ends. Germline CDR1 and CDR2: SNHLY and FYNNEI.

The genes are TRBV9 and TRBJ2-5, with a possible D match to TRBD1 (5 bases). Germline V gene data show CDR1 as SGDLS and CDR2 as YYNGEE. Trimming pared 4 bases from V and 4 bases from J, leaving 14 bases between. CDR3 length equals 14 residues. The CDR3 here is CASSFGRGAETQYF. CDR3 nucleotides: TGTGCCAGCAGCTTCGGACGTGGGGCAGAGACCCAGTACTTC.

The rearrangement links TRBV11-2 to TRBJ1-2; D remains ambiguous. Germline V gene data show CDR1 as SGHAT and CDR2 as FQNNGV. This CDR3 spans 13 amino acids. V lost 1 base to trimming and J lost 7 bases, with 10 bases between them. CDR3 sequence: CASSLGMRAGYTF. The CDR3, as DNA: TGTGCCAGCAGCTTAGGTATGCGGGCTGGCTACACCTTC.

The chain carries TRBV10-3 and TRBJ2-7, with 11 bases lining up with TRBD1. This CDR3 has 17 residues. Germline assignment: CDR1 ENHRY and CDR2 SYGVKD. The ends lost 2 bases at V and 6 bases at J; junction bases unmatched: 12. CDR3: CAISEHTDRGLSSEQYF. The CDR3 DNA follows: TGTGCCATCAGTGAGCATACGGACAGGGGGCTTAGTTCCGAGCAGTACTTC.

The chain uses TRBV5-3 and TRBJ1-1; D gene uncertain. TRBV5-3 is an open reading frame whose function is uncertain. This CDR3 spans 15 amino acids. Trimming pared 5 bases from V and 4 bases from J, leaving 18 bases between. CDR3 loop: CARRWTGKCFTEAFF. The CDR3 DNA sequence: TGTGCCAGAAGATGGACCGGGAAATGTTTCACTGAAGCTTTCTTT.

V gene TRBV7-2 combines with J gene TRBJ1-2; TRBD1 is a possible D gene (6 bases). Trimming removed 5 bases at V and 4 bases at J, with 17 bases between. CDR1 is SGHTA and CDR2 is FQGNSA in the germline V gene. This CDR3 region has 15 residues. The CDR3 region has the DNA TGTGCCAGCAGCCCGGGGTCGGGGGCGGGCTATGGCTACACCTTC. This gives the protein CASSPGSGAGYGYTF.

The chain joins TRBV7-9 to TRBJ2-3; 8 bases line up with TRBD1. Germline loops: CDR1 SEHNR, CDR2 FQNEAQ (reference sequence). CDR3 length: 16 residues. With V trimmed by 11 bases and J by 0 bases, 13 bases remained unmatched. The CDR3 loop is CALGRGPLFSTDTQYF. As DNA, the CDR3 is TGTGCCCTAGGCAGGGGGCCTCTCTTTAGCACAGATACGCAGTATTTT.

The chain links TRBV18 to TRBJ1-4; unclear D gene. CDR3 size: 16 residues. The V gene lost 2 bases and the J gene lost 7 bases, with 17 bases spanning the gap. Germline CDR1 and CDR2: KGHSH and LQKENI. The CDR3 here is CASSPGRVEVGEKLFF. The CDR3 bases are TGTGCCAGCTCACCAGGGAGGGTGGAAGTCGGTGAAAAACTGTTTTTT.

The CDR3: CASSSQGNTEAFF. The CDR3 nucleotides are TGTGCCAGCAGCTCACAGGGGAACACTGAAGCTTTCTTT. The chain is built from TRBV7-9 and TRBJ1-1; TRBD1 might be the D (6 bases). Germline V gene lookup returns CDR1 SEHNR and CDR2 FQNEAQ (reference sequence). This CDR3 spans 13 amino acids. V gave up 4 bases and J gave up 1 base, with 7 bases separating them. Looking up the rest from reference TRBV7-9 and TRBJ1-1 gives the full variable domain: DTGVSQNPRHKITKRGQNVTFRCDPISEHNRLYWYRQTLGQGPEFLTYFQNEAQLEKSRLLSDRFSAERPKGSFSTLEIQRTEQGDSAMYLCASSSQGNTEAFFGQGTRLTVV.

The chain has TRBV4-1 and TRBJ1-4; no reliable D call. CDR1 and CDR2 from the germline V gene are MGHRA and YSYEKL. Trimming cost V 2 bases and J 8 bases, with 9 bases left between them. The CDR3 loop spans 13 amino acids. The CDR3 sequence: CASSQWVGEKLFF. CDR3 DNA: TGCGCCAGCAGCCAATGGGTGGGGGAAAAACTGTTTTTT.